A selection of T cell receptor beta chains follows, all from one sample in a study of naive and memory T cell subsets. TCRdb re-analysed the UMI-ligation and nested PCR reads in MiXCR, keeping a single row per CDR3 protein. Of about 34,000 distinct CDR3 sequences listed, roughly 18% are singletons. The sequenced sample was effector memory CD4+ T cells from blood. These receptors all stem from a human donor in good health. Both conserved end residues are part of each CDR3. Each record gives: clone size, V gene, D gene, J gene, CDR3 protein, CDR3 DNA. The D gene is left open where the match is weak. Clone size is stated in some rows and not others, as once, few, many or a class when expanded.

few	TRBV20-1	TRBD2	TRBJ2-1	CSAPLSGRGEQFF	TGCAGTGCTCCTCTTAGCGGGAGGGGTGAGCAGTTCTTC
medium-sized	TRBV29-1	-	TRBJ1-1	CSAPLRGAGTEAFF	TGCAGCGCCCCCCTGCGTGGGGCGGGCACTGAAGCTTTCTTT
many	TRBV7-2	TRBD1	TRBJ1-2	CASSSPGTGGASYGYTF	TGTGCCAGCAGCTCCCCCGGGACAGGGGGCGCAAGCTATGGCTACACCTTC
many	TRBV18	TRBD1	TRBJ1-5	CASSPTGTGGSQPQHF	TGTGCCAGCTCACCTACCGGGACAGGGGGAAGTCAGCCCCAGCATTTT
-	TRBV19	-	TRBJ2-5	CASKPRGQETQYF	TGTGCCAGTAAACCTCGGGGCCAAGAGACCCAGTACTTC
medium-sized	TRBV28	-	TRBJ1-1	CASTKYIREETGLF	TGTGCCAGCACGAAATACATCAGGGAGGAGACAGGCCTCTTT
medium-sized	TRBV6-5	-	TRBJ2-1	CASTGAQGKYNEQFF	TGTGCCAGCACTGGGGCGCAGGGAAAATACAATGAGCAGTTCTTC
-	TRBV6-1	-	TRBJ2-5	CASSYGLVQETQYF	TGTGCCAGCAGTTATGGACTGGTACAAGAGACCCAGTACTTC
many	TRBV7-9	-	TRBJ2-1	CASSESAVSNEQFF	TGTGCCAGCAGCGAGTCGGCGGTGAGCAATGAGCAGTTCTTC
many	TRBV24-1	-	TRBJ2-2	CATSDLNTRELFF	TGTGCCACCAGTGATCTAAATACCAGAGAGCTGTTTTTT
many	TRBV12-3/TRBV12-4	-	TRBJ2-7	CASSPAGTALSWQYF	TGTGCCAGCAGTCCCGCCGGGACGGCGCTGTCGTGGCAGTACTTC
few	TRBV6-4	-	TRBJ2-1	CASSRSSYNEQFF	TGTGCCAGCAGCAGAAGCTCCTACAATGAGCAGTTCTTC
few	TRBV7-2	-	TRBJ2-4	CASSAGGWGYIQYF	TGTGCCAGCAGCGCCGGTGGATGGGGTTACATTCAGTACTTC
few	TRBV6-2/TRBV6-3	TRBD1	TRBJ1-5	CASTTYRGQGSQPQHF	TGTGCCAGCACCACATACCGGGGACAGGGAAGTCAGCCCCAGCATTTT
medium-sized	TRBV29-1	TRBD1	TRBJ2-3	CSGDRGQGTDTQYF	TGCAGCGGTGACAGGGGGCAGGGCACAGATACGCAGTATTTT
many	TRBV7-3	-	TRBJ2-3	CASSSPDDFTDTQYF	TGTGCCAGCAGCTCCCCCGACGACTTCACAGATACGCAGTATTTT
few	TRBV28	-	TRBJ2-3	CASTDSGDPTDTQYF	TGTGCCAGCACAGATAGCGGAGACCCCACAGATACGCAGTATTTT
-	TRBV6-1	-	TRBJ2-7	CASSVSGLISYEQYF	TGTGCCAGCAGTGTCTCTGGGTTGATCTCCTACGAGCAGTACTTC
-	TRBV3-1	-	TRBJ1-6	CASSPRQNNSPLHF	TGTGCCAGCAGCCCGCGACAGAATAATTCACCCCTCCACTTT
few	TRBV6-6	-	TRBJ1-4	CASSYSDGGGTKLFF	TGTGCCAGCAGTTACTCTGACGGAGGGGGGACAAAACTGTTTTTT
few	TRBV20-1	-	TRBJ2-2	CSARVDGRKTGELFF	TGCAGTGCTAGAGTTGATGGGAGAAAAACCGGGGAGCTGTTTTTT
-	TRBV2	TRBD1	TRBJ1-1	CANKGTANTEAFF	TGTGCCAACAAAGGGACAGCGAACACTGAAGCTTTCTTT
-	TRBV6-6	-	TRBJ2-3	CASTPRAGRADTQYF	TGTGCCAGTACCCCGAGAGCAGGGCGCGCAGATACGCAGTATTTT
-	TRBV19	TRBD1	TRBJ2-1	CASTDRGVYNEQFF	TGTGCCAGCACCGACAGGGGGGTCTACAATGAGCAGTTCTTC
few	TRBV6-1	-	TRBJ1-1	CASSEGRHGVGRPEAFF	TGTGCCAGCAGTGAAGGGAGACACGGGGTTGGGCGACCTGAAGCTTTCTTT
few	TRBV12-5	-	TRBJ2-2	CASGLSLGQAGTGELFF	TGTGCTAGTGGTTTGTCCCTGGGTCAGGCGGGCACCGGGGAGCTGTTTTTT